This TCR beta chain came from a study of lung T cells in sarcoidosis with Löfgren's syndrome. Study details: Löfgren's syndrome patients were the main repertoire analysis focus.

TCRdb itself ran the reads through MiXCR, one entry per CDR3 protein. The table lists 50,000 to 65,000 distinct CDR3 sequences, 21% of them singletons. This clonotype has more than one count but fewer than ten. V was pared by 2 bases and J by 8 bases, with 6 bases between. This CDR3 has 11 residues. Looked up from germline, CDR1 is MDHEN and CDR2 is SYDVKM. The source of this sequence is a human donor with sarcoidosis (Löfgren's syndrome or another form), or a control subject (not recorded which). The chain carries TRBV28 and TRBJ1-2; D is ambiguous. The specimen was CD4+ T cells from PBMCs. As DNA, the CDR3 is TGTGCCAGCAGTTTACCCGCCGGCTACACCTTC. Its protein product is CASSLPAGYTF.